Here is one T cell receptor beta chain with its context. This clone was detected only once. The antigen it recognizes is unknown. Per-base quality was not reported, and no clone a single base away is much larger than it. These data are taken from a study of blood T cell repertoires in COVID-19 (dated by TCRdb to the early 2020s). Describing the broader study: Samples from collaborators originated in the United States, Italy and Spain and spanned both the acute and convalescent phases of COVID-19. The prospective study material was composed of cDNA or gDNA derived from T cells, B-cell-depleted T cells, or PBMCs. The dataset comprised deeply sampled blood TCRbeta repertoires from subjects exposed to, actively infected with, or recovered from COVID-19. The repertoires were made available in a free public database intended to serve as a resource for research on the immune response to SARS-CoV-2. The samples were drawn from the first 160 participants of the ongoing ImmuneRACE study and from 1,254 subjects provided by 6 global collaborators. Sample metadata almost always included a de-identified subject ID, COVID-19 status, age in years and sex. Where available, HLA class I and class II types were obtained from metadata supplied by the sample provider rather than from assay-based typing.

Taken from cysteine to phenylalanine, the CDR3 has 14 residues. The retained sequence is limited to the CDR3, 42 bases, with the frame set at the first base. V and J lose 2 bases and 6 bases, and a span of 8 bases separates them. Reading the germline V gene (reference sequence) gives CDR1 MNHEY and CDR2 SMNVEV. Each collaborating institution followed its own protocols to collect whole blood in K2EDTA tubes. For TCRbeta analysis, collaborator samples were shipped as frozen whole blood, as isolated PBMCs, or as DNA extracted from either sample type. TCRbeta CDR3 regions were amplified from genomic DNA using the immunoSEQ Assay, a bias-controlled multiplex PCR. Per the original workflow: Within the assay, amplification of reference gene primers was used to estimate how many nucleated cells each sample contained. To quantify the absolute abundance of each unique TCRbeta CDR3 rearrangement, sequence reads were collapsed and filtered. For each sample, productive Simpson clonality was calculated as the square root of Simpson's diversity index across productive rearrangements. TCRdb holds this immuneACCESS table with in-frame rearrangements only. Some clones are missing; in checked studies, unresolved V genes explain under half, and the rest has no known cause. V, J and clone size are those of that table, while D and trimming were read from the DNA. This sample gives a few hundred thousand clones in total; approximately 85% of them show up just once. The ten most abundant clones make up 7.2% of the sample.

On the study overall, not on this receptor specifically: The quantity of clinical and demographic metadata differed by source and by participant and was supplied without curation.

This sequence was found in a human donor in a cohort sampled during active COVID-19. The receptor chain draws on TRBV27 and TRBJ1-6, with the D gene not clear enough to name. The sequenced sample consisted of peripheral blood. The CDR3 here reads CASSLTSINSPLHF. The sequence in DNA is TGTGCCAGCAGTTTAACGAGCATTAATTCACCCCTCCACTTT.